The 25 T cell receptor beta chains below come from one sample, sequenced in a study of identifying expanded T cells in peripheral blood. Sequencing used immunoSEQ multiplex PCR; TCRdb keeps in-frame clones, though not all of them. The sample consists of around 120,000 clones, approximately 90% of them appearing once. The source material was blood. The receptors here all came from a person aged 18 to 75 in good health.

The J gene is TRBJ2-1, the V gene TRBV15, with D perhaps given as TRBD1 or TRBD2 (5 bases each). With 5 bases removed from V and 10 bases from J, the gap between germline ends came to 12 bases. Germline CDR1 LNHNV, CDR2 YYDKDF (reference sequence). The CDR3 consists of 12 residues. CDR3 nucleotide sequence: TGTGCCACCAGCTACTACGAGGGGGAGCAGTTCTTC. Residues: CATSYYEGEQFF.

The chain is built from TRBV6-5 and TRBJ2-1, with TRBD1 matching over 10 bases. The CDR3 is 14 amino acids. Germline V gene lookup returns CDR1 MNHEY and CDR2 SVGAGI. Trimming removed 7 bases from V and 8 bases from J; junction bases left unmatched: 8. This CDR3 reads CASNPGQGSDEQFF. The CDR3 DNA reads TGTGCCAGCAACCCGGGACAGGGGTCAGATGAGCAGTTCTTC.

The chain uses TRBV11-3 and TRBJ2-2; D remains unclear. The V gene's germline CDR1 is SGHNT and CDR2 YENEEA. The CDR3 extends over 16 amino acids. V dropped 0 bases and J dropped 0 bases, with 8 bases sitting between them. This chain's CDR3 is CASSLDLGSNTGELFF. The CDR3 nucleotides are TGTGCCAGCAGCTTAGATCTGGGGTCGAACACCGGGGAGCTGTTTTTT.

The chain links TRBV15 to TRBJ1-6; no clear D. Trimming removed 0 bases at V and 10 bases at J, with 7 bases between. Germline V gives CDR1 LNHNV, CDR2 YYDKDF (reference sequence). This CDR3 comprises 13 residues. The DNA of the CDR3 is TGTGCCACCAGCAGAGAGAACGGCTCACCCCTCCACTTT. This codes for CATSRENGSPLHF.

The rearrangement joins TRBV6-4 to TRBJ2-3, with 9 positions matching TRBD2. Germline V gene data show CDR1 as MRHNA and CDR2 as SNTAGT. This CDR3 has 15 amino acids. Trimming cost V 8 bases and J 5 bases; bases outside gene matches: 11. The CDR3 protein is CASAKLAGAVDTQYF. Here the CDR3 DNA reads TGTGCCAGCGCCAAATTAGCGGGGGCCGTAGATACGCAGTATTTT.

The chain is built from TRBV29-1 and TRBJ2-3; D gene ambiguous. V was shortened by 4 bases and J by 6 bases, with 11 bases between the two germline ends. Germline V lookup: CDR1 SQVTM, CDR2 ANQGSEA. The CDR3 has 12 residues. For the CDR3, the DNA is TGCAGCGTTGCGCACGGTCCGGATACGCAGTATTTT. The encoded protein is CSVAHGPDTQYF.

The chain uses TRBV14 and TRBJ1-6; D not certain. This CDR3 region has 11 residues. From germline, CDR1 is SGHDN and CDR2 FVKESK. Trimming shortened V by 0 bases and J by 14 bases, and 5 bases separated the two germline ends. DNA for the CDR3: TGTGCCAGCAGCCAAGAGCCAGCCCTCCACTTT. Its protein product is CASSQEPALHF.

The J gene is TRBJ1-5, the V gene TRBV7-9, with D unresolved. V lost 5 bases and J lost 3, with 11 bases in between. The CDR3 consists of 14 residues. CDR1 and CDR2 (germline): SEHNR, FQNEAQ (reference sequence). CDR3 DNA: TGTGCCAGCAGCAGTCACGGATCCAATCAGCCCCAGCATTTT. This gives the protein CASSSHGSNQPQHF. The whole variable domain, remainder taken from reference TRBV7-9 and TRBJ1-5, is DTGVSQNPRHKITKRGQNVTFRCDPISEHNRLYWYRQTLGQGPEFLTYFQNEAQLEKSRLLSDRFSAERPKGSFSTLEIQRTEQGDSAMYLCASSSHGSNQPQHFGDGTRLSIL.

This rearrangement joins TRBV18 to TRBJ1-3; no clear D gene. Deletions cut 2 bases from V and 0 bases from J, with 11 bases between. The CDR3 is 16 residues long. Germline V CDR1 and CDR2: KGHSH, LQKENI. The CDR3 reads CASSPENGYSGNTIYF. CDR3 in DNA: TGTGCCAGCTCACCAGAGAACGGGTACTCTGGAAACACCATATATTTT.

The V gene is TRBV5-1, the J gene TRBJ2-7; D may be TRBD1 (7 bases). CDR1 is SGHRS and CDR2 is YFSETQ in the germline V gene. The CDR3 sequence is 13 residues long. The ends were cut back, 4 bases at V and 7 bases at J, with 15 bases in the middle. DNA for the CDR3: TGCGCCAGCAGCACCACAGGGGAGGAGGAGCAGTACTTC. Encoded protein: CASSTTGEEEQYF.

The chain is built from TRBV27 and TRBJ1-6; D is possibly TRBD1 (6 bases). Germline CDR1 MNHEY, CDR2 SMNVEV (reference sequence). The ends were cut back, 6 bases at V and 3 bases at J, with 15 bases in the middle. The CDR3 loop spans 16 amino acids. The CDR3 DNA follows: TGTGCCAGCAGCCCAAGGGGGATGATCTATAATTCACCCCTCCACTTT. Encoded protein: CASSPRGMIYNSPLHF.

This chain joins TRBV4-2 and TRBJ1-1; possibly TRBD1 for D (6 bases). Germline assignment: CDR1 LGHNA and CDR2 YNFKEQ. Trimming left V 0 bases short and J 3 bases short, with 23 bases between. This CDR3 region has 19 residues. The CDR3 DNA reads TGTGCCAGCAGCCAAGATTTGTGGGGGGCCGAGTTTAAGGACACTGAAGCTTTCTTT. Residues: CASSQDLWGAEFKDTEAFF.

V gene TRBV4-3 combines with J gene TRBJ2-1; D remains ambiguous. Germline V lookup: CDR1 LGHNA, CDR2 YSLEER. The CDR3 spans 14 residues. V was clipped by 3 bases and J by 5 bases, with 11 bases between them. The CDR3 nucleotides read TGCGCCAGCAGCCACGGGCTCCTAGACAATGAGCAGTTCTTC. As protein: CASSHGLLDNEQFF.

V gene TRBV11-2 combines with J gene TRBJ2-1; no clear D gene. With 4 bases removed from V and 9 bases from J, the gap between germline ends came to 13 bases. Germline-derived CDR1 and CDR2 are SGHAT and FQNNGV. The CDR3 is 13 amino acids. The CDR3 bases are TGTGCCAGCAGCTCCTTGGAAAGCAGTGAGCAGTTCTTC. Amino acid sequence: CASSSLESSEQFF.

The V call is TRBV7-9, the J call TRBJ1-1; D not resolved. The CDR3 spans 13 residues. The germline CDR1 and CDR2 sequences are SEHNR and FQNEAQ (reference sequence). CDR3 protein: CGLVVGRSTEAFF. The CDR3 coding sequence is TGTGGTCTGGTGGTGGGCAGGTCAACTGAAGCTTTCTTT. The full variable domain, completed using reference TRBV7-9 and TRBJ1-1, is DTGVSQNPRHKITKRGQNVTFRCDPISEHNRLYWYRQTLGQGPEFLTYFQNEAQLEKSRLLSDRFSAERPKGSFSTLEIQRTEQGDSAMYLCGLVVGRSTEAFFGQGTRLTVV.

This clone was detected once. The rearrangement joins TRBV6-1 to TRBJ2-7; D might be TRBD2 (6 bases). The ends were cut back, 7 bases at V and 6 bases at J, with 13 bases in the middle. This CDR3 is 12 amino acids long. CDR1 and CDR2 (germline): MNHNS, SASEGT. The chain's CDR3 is CASTSGVGEQYF. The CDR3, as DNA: TGTGCCAGCACCTCGGGGGTCGGCGAGCAGTACTTC.

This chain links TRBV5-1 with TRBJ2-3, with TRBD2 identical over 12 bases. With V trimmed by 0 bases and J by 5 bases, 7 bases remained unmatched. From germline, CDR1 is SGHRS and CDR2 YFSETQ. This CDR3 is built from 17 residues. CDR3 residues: CASSLVLAGGRGDTQYF. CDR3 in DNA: TGCGCCAGCAGCTTGGTACTAGCGGGGGGCCGAGGAGATACGCAGTATTTT. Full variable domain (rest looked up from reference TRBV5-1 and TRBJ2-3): KAGVTQTPRYLIKTRGQQVTLSCSPISGHRSVSWYQQTPGQGLQFLFEYFSETQRNKGNFPGRFSGRQFSNSRSEMNVSTLELGDSALYLCASSLVLAGGRGDTQYFGPGTRLTVL.

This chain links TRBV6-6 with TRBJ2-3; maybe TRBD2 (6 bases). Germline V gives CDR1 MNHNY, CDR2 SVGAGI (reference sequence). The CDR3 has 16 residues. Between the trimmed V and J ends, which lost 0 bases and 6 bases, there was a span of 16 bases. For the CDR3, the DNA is TGTGCCAGCAGTTACTCGGCCGGGGGACCCGGGGATACGCAGTATTTT. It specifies CASSYSAGGPGDTQYF.

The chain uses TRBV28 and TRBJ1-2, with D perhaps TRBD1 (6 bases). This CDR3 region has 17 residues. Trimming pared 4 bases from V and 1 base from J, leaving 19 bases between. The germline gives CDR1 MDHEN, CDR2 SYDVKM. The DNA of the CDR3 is TGTGCCAGCAGTTCAACATTGACCCGGGACATTAACTATGGCTACACCTTC. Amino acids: CASSSTLTRDINYGYTF.

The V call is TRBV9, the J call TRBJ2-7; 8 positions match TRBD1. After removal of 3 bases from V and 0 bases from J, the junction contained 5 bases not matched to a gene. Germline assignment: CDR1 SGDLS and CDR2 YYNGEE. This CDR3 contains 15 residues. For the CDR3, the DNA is TGTGCCAGCAGCGCACGGACAGGGCCCTCCTACGAGCAGTACTTC. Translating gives CASSARTGPSYEQYF.

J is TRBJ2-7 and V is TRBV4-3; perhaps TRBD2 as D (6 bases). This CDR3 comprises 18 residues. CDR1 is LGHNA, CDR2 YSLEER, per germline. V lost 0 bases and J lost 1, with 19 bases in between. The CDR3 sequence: CASSQEGWAGTGSYEQYF. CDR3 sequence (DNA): TGCGCCAGCAGCCAAGAGGGCTGGGCGGGGACGGGGTCCTACGAGCAGTACTTC.

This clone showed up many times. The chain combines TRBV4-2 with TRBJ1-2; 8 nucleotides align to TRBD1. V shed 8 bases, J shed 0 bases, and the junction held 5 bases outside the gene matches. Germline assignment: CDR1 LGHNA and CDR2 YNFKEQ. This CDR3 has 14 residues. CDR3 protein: CASQATGANYGYTF. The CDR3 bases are TGTGCCAGCCAAGCGACAGGGGCTAACTATGGCTACACCTTC.

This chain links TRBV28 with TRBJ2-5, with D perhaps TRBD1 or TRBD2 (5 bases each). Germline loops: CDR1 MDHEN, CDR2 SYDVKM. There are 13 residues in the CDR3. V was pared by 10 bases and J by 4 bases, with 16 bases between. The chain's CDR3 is CAIRTGLRETQYF. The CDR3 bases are TGTGCCATTCGCACGGGGCTTAGAGAGACCCAGTACTTC.

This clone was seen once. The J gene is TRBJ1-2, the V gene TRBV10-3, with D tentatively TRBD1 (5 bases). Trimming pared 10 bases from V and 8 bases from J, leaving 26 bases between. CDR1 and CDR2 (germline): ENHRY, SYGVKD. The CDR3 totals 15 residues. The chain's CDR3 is CATFPEGRRSWGYTF. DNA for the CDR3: TGTGCCACATTCCCCGAGGGGAGGAGGAGCTGGGGCTACACCTTC.

CDR3 protein: CASSLRGPPADTQYF. The CDR3 region has the DNA TGTGCCAGCAGCCTACGGGGTCCGCCGGCAGATACGCAGTATTTT. The genes are TRBV7-9 and TRBJ2-3, with a weak D call TRBD2 (5 bases). Germline V gene lookup returns CDR1 SEHNR and CDR2 FQNEAQ (reference sequence). V lost 5 bases and J 4 bases, leaving 16 bases between the germline ends. The CDR3 has 15 residues. Together with reference TRBV7-9 and TRBJ2-3, the CDR3 gives the full variable domain: DTGVSQNPRHKITKRGQNVTFRCDPISEHNRLYWYRQTLGQGPEFLTYFQNEAQLEKSRLLSDRFSAERPKGSFSTLEIQRTEQGDSAMYLCASSLRGPPADTQYFGPGTRLTVL.